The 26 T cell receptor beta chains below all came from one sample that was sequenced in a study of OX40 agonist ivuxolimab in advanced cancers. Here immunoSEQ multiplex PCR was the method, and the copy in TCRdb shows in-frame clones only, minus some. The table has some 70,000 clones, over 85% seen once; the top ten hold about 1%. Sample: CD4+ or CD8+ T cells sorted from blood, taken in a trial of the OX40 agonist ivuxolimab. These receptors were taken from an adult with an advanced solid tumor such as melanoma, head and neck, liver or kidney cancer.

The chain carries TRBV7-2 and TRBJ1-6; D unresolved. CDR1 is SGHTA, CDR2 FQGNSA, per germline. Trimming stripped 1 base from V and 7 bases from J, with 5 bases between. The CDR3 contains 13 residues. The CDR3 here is CASSLGRNSPLHF. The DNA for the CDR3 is TGTGCCAGCAGCTTAGGAAGGAATTCACCCCTCCACTTT.

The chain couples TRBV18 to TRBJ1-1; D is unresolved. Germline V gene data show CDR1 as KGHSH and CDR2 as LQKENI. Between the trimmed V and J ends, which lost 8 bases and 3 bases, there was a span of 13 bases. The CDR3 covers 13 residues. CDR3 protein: CASKPRQDTEAFF. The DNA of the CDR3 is TGTGCCAGCAAACCCCGGCAGGACACTGAAGCTTTCTTT. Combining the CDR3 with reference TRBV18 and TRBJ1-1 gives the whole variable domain NAGVMQNPRHLVRRRGQEARLRCSPMKGHSHVYWYRQLPEEGLKFMVYLQKENIIDESGMPKERFSAEFPKEGPSILRIQQVVRGDSAAYFCASKPRQDTEAFFGQGTRLTVV.

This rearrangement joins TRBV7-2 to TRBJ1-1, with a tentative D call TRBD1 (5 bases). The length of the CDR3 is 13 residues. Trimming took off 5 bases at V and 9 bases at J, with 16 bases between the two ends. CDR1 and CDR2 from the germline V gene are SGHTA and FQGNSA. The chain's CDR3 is CASSRMSGGQAFF. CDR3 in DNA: TGTGCCAGCAGCCGTATGAGCGGGGGACAAGCTTTCTTT.

CDR3: CASSTGGVQPQHF. The DNA for the CDR3 is TGTGCCAGCAGTACCGGGGGGGTCCAGCCCCAGCATTTT. V usage is TRBV6-5 and J usage is TRBJ1-5, with D maybe TRBD1 (5 bases). V was cut by 5 bases and J by 7 bases, with 12 bases left in between. Per germline, CDR1 MNHEY and CDR2 SVGAGI. The CDR3 sequence is 13 residues long.

The CDR3 DNA reads as TGTGCCTGGAGTGTACAGGGGGGAGAGACCCAGTACTTC. Translation: CAWSVQGGETQYF. The chain joins TRBV30 to TRBJ2-5, with 8 bases that match TRBD1. Germline loops: CDR1 GTSNPN, CDR2 SVGIG (reference sequence). The ends lost 0 bases at V and 4 bases at J; junction bases unmatched: 1. This CDR3 is 13 amino acids long.

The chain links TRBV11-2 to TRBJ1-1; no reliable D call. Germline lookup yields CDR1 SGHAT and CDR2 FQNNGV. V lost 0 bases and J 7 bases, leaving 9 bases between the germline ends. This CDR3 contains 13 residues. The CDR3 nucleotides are TGTGCCAGCAGCTTAGATCTCCGTAATGAAGCTTTCTTT. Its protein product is CASSLDLRNEAFF.

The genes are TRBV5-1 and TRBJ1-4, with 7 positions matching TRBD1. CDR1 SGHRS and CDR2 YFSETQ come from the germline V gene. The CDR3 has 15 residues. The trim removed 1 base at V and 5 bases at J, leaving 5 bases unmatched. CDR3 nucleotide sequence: TGCGCCAGCAGCTTGCTTGGAGGGGGCAATGAAAAACTGTTTTTT. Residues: CASSLLGGGNEKLFF.

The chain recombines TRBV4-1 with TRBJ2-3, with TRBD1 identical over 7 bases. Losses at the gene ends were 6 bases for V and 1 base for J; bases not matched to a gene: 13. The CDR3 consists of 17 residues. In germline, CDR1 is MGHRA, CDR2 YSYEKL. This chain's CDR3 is CASRPFRSTGRTDTQYF. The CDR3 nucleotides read TGCGCCAGCAGACCTTTCCGTTCGACAGGGCGCACAGATACGCAGTATTTT.

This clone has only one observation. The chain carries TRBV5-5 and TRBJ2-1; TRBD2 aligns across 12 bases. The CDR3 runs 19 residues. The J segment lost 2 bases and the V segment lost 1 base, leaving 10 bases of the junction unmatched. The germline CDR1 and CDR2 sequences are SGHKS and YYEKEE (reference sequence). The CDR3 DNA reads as TGTGCCAGCAGCTTGTCAGCTAGCGGGGGGGTTTCTCCCTACAATGAGCAGTTCTTC. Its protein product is CASSLSASGGVSPYNEQFF.

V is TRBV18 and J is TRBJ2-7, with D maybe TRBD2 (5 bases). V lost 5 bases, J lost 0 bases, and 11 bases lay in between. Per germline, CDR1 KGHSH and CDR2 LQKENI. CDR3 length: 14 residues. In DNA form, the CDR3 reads TGTGCCAGCTCATCTCGGGGATCCTCCTACGAGCAGTACTTC. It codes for CASSSRGSSYEQYF.

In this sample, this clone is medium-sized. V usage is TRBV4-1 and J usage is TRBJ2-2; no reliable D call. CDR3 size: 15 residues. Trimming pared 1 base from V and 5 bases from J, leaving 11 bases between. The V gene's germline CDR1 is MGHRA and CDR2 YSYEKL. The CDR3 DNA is TGCGCCAGCAGCCAAGCCGGGCTAATGACCGGGGAGCTGTTTTTT. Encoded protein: CASSQAGLMTGELFF.

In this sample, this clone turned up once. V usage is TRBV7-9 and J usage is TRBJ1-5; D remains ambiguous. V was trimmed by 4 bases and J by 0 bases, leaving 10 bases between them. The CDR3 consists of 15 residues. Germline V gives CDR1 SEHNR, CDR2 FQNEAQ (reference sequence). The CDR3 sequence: CASSSGPYSNQPQHF. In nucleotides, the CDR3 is TGTGCCAGCAGCTCCGGACCGTATAGCAATCAGCCCCAGCATTTT.

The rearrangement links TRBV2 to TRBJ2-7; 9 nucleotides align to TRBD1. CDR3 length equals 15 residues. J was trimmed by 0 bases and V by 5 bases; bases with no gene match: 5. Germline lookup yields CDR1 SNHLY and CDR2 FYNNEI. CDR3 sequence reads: CASSLRTGASYEQYF. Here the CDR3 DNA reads TGTGCCAGCAGTCTCAGGACAGGGGCCTCCTACGAGCAGTACTTC.

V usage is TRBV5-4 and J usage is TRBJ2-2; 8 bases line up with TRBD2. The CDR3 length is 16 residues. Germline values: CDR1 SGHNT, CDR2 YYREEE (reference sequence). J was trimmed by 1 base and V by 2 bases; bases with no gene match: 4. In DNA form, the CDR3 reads TGTGCCAGCAGCTTCGGGGGGGCCCGGAACACCGGGGAGCTGTTTTTT. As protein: CASSFGGARNTGELFF.

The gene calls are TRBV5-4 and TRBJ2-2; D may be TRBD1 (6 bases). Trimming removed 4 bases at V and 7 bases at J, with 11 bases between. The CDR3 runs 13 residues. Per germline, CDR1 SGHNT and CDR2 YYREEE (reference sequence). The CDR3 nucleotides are TGTGCCAGCAGCACCACAGGGAACGGGGAGCTGTTTTTT. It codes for CASSTTGNGELFF.

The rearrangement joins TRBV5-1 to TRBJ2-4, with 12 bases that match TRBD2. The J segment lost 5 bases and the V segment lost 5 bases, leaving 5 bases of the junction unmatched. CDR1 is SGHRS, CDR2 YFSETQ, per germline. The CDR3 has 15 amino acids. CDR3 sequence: CASRWTSGAQNIQYF. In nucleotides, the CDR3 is TGCGCCAGCAGATGGACTAGCGGGGCCCAAAACATTCAGTACTTC.

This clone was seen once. The CDR3 sequence: CASSQDQVRETQYF. The CDR3 DNA reads as TGTGCCAGCAGCCAAGATCAGGTCCGAGAGACCCAGTACTTC. The chain uses TRBV14 and TRBJ2-5; D call uncertain. CDR1 is SGHDN and CDR2 is FVKESK in the germline V gene. The V and J ends lost 0 bases and 4 bases respectively, with 9 bases between them. The CDR3 has 14 amino acids.

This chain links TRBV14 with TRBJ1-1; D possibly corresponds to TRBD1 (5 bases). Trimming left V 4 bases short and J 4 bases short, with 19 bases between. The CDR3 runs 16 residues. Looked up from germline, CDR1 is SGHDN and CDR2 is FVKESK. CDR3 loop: CASSPRVPGRGTEAFF. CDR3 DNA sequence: TGTGCCAGCAGCCCCCGGGTCCCGGGACGGGGCACTGAAGCTTTCTTT.

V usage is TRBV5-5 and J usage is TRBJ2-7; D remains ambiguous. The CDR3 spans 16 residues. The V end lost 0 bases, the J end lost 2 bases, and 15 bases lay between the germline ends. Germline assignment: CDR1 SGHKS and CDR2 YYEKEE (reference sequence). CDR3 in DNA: TGTGCCAGCAGCTTGGCCTCAGGTTTTCTCGCCTACGAGCAGTACTTC. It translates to CASSLASGFLAYEQYF.

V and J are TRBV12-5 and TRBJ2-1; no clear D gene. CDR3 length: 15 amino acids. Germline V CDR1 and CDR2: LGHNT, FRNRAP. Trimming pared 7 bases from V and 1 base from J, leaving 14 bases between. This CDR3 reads CASAPSTFSYNEQFF. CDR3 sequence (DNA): TGTGCTAGTGCCCCGAGTACCTTTTCCTACAATGAGCAGTTCTTC.

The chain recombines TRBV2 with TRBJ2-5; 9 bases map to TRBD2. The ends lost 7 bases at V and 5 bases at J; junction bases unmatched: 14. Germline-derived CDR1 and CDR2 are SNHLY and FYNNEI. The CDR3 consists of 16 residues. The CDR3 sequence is CASTTFGGGAQETQYF. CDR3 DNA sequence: TGTGCCAGCACCACCTTCGGCGGGGGGGCGCAGGAGACCCAGTACTTC.

DNA of the CDR3: TGTGCCATCTTGGCCCTACCAAGAGAAGCTTTCTTT. It yields the protein CAILALPREAFF. This chain joins TRBV6-1 and TRBJ1-1; no clear D gene. From germline, CDR1 is MNHNS and CDR2 SASEGT. V gave up 10 bases and J gave up 8 bases, with 17 bases separating them. This CDR3 contains 12 residues.

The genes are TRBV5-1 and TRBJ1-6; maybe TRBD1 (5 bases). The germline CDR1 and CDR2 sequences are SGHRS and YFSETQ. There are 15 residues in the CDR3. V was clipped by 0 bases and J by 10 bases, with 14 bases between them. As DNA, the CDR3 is TGCGCCAGCAGCTTGGCGCCGACAGACGGATCACCCCTCCACTTT. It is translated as CASSLAPTDGSPLHF.

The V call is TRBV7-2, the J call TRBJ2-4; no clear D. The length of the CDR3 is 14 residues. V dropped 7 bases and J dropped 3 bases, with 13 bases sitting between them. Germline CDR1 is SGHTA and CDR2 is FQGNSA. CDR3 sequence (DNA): TGTGCCAGCACCAACCCGAGCAGCAAAAACATTCAGTACTTC. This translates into CASTNPSSKNIQYF.

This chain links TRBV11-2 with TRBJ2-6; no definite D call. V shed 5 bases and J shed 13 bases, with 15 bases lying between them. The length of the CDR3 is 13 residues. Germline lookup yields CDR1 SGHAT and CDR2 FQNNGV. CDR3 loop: CASSPMETRVLTF. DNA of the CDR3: TGTGCCAGCAGCCCGATGGAAACCCGGGTCCTGACTTTC. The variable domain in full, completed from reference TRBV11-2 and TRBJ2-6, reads EAGVAQSPRYKIIEKRQSVAFWCNPISGHATLYWYQQILGQGPKLLIQFQNNGVVDDSQLPKDRFSAERLKGVDSTLKIQPAKLEDSAVYLCASSPMETRVLTFGAGSRLTVL.

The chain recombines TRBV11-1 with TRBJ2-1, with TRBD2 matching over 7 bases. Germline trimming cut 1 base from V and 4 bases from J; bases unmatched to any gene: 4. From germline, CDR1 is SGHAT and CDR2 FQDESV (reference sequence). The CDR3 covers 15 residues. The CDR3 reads CASSLGTRRYNEQFF. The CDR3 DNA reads TGTGCCAGCAGCTTAGGGACTAGGCGGTACAATGAGCAGTTCTTC.